The 10 T cell receptor beta chains given below trace back to one sample, sequenced in a study of blood T cell repertoires in COVID-19. The protocol was immunoSEQ multiplex PCR, while the TCRdb copy is restricted to in-frame clones and leaves out a portion. The sample lists around 130,000 clones; around 85% were seen once. The sequenced sample was peripheral blood. The receptor set was obtained from a human donor in a cohort sampled during active COVID-19.

This chain uses TRBV6-1 with TRBJ2-3; TRBD2 matches at 13 bases. This CDR3 region has 16 residues. With 4 bases clipped from V and 5 bases from J, the junction kept 6 bases outside the gene matches. CDR1 and CDR2 (germline): MNHNS, SASEGT. CDR3 residues: CASSATSGGLGDTQYF. The CDR3 coding sequence is TGTGCCAGCAGTGCGACTAGCGGGGGGCTAGGAGATACGCAGTATTTT.

The chain links TRBV12-3 or TRBV12-4 to TRBJ1-2, with a tentative D call TRBD1 (6 bases). V was trimmed by 7 bases and J by 2 bases, leaving 11 bases between them. This CDR3 region has 13 residues. The CDR3 DNA follows: TGTGCCAGCACTGCACAGGGAAACTATGGCTACACCTTC. It translates to CASTAQGNYGYTF.

The gene calls are TRBV19 and TRBJ1-1; tentative D call: TRBD1 (6 bases). From germline, CDR1 is LNHDA and CDR2 SQIVND (reference sequence). The CDR3 loop spans 15 amino acids. Deletions cut 7 bases from V and 6 bases from J, with 21 bases between. The CDR3 is CASIPQGTGRPEAFF. The DNA of the CDR3 is TGTGCCAGTATCCCCCAGGGCACAGGGCGGCCTGAAGCTTTCTTT.

This clone was observed a single time. The V gene is TRBV18, the J gene TRBJ1-2, with D possibly matching TRBD1 (5 bases). In germline, CDR1 is KGHSH, CDR2 LQKENI. The V and J ends lost 3 bases and 5 bases respectively, with 13 bases between them. The CDR3 has 14 amino acids. The CDR3 sequence is CASSPGGGEYGYTF. Written as DNA, the CDR3 is TGTGCCAGCTCACCCGGGGGAGGGGAGTATGGCTACACCTTC.

This clone has only a few counts. This chain links TRBV6-4 with TRBJ2-1; D might be TRBD2 (7 bases). Germline loops: CDR1 MRHNA, CDR2 SNTAGT. V was shortened by 7 bases and J by 4 bases, with 14 bases between the two germline ends. This CDR3 is built from 14 residues. CDR3 nucleotides: TGTGCCAGCAAGGCGGGGGACACGTACAATGAGCAGTTCTTC. Translation: CASKAGDTYNEQFF.

The CDR3 DNA is TGTGCCAGCAGCTATCTAGCGGGAGGTACAGATACGCAGTATTTT. Translating it yields CASSYLAGGTDTQYF. V gene TRBV11-2 combines with J gene TRBJ2-3; TRBD2 agrees at 11 bases. After removal of 4 bases from V and 3 bases from J, the junction contained 3 bases not matched to a gene. Germline loops: CDR1 SGHAT, CDR2 FQNNGV. This CDR3 is built from 15 residues.

For the CDR3, the DNA is TGTGCCAGAAGAACCTCGGGACAGGGGAGTAAAGGTTCCGCTGAAGCTTTCTTT. Translation gives CARRTSGQGSKGSAEAFF. The chain uses TRBV5-3 and TRBJ1-1; 10 positions agree with TRBD1. TRBV5-3 is an ORF; its function is uncertain. The V and J ends lost 5 bases and 6 bases, in that order; junction bases with no gene match: 19. The CDR3 length is 18 residues.

The V gene is TRBV7-2, the J gene TRBJ2-1; 7 positions match TRBD2. The CDR3 contains 15 residues. Germline CDR1 and CDR2: SGHTA and FQGNSA. The ends lost 1 base at V and 4 bases at J; junction bases unmatched: 4. The CDR3 region has the DNA TGTGCCAGCAGCTTAGGGGGGGGAGGGTACAATGAGCAGTTCTTC. Amino acid sequence: CASSLGGGGYNEQFF.

This clone was found once. Other DNA variants within this sample encode the same CDR3. The rearrangement uses TRBV9 and TRBJ1-3; D call uncertain. Germline V lookup: CDR1 SGDLS, CDR2 YYNGEE. Trimming took off 7 bases at V and 2 bases at J, with 10 bases between the two ends. This CDR3 has 13 residues. For the CDR3, the DNA is TGTGCCAGCTCGGGAGGAACTGGAAACACCATATATTTT. The encoded protein is CASSGGTGNTIYF.

The chain joins TRBV15 to TRBJ1-2, with D possibly matching TRBD1 (5 bases). Germline V gene sequence: CDR1 LNHNV, CDR2 YYDKDF (reference sequence). This CDR3 is 14 amino acids long. V was cut by 8 bases and J by 0 bases, with 13 bases left in between. CDR3 amino acids: CATRYGGANYGYTF. CDR3 DNA: TGTGCCACCCGTTACGGGGGTGCTAACTATGGCTACACCTTC.